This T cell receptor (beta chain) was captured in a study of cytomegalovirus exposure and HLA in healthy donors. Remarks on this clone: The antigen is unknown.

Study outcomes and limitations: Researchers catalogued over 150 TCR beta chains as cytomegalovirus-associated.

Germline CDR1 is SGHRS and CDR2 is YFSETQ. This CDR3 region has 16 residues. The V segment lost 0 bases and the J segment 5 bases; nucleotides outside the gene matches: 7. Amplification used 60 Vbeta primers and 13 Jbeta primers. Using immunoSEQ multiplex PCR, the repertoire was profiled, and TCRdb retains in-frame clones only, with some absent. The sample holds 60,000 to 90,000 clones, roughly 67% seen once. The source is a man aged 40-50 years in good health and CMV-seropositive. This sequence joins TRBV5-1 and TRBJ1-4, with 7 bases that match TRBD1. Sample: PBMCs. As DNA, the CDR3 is TGCGCCAGCAGCTTGGCCCCGGACAGGACGAATGAAAAACTGTTTTTT. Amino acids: CASSLAPDRTNEKLFF.